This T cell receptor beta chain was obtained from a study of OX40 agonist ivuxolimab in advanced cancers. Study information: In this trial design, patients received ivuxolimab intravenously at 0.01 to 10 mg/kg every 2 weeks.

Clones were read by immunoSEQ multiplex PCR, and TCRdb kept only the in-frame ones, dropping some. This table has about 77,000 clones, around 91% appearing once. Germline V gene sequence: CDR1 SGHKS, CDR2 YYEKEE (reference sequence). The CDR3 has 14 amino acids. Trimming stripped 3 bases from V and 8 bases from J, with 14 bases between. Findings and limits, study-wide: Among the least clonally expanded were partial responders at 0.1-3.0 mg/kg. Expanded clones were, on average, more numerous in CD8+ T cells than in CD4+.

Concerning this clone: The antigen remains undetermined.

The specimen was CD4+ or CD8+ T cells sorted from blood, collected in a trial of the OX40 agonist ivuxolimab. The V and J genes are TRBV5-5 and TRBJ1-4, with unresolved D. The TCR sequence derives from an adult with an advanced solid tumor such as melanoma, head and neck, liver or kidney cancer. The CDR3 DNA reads TGTGCCAGCAGCTCCCCGGGAATCAAGGAAAAACTGTTTTTT. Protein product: CASSSPGIKEKLFF.